This entry lists 20 T cell receptor beta chains sequenced from one sample in a study of a mutant IDH1 vaccine in newly diagnosed glioma. These receptors' targets are unknown. This table comes from immunoSEQ multiplex PCR, and its TCRdb copy is limited to in-frame clones, with some not included. The profile shows 40,000 or so clones, 80% to 85% of them singletons. Time point of the sample: week 11, during vaccination. The investigators gave 300 ug of mutant IDH1 20-mer peptide in each vaccine dose, together with topical imiquimod. The starting material was PBMCs, obtained from a glioma patient whose treatment included an IDH1 peptide vaccine. The receptors stem from a middle-aged man with glioma.

This clone rates as medium-sized (0.01 to 0.1%). The J gene is TRBJ1-1, the V gene TRBV6-1; TRBD1 is a possible D gene (5 bases). V dropped 4 bases and J dropped 0 bases, with 12 bases sitting between them. Germline CDR1 reads MNHNS; CDR2 reads SASEGT. This CDR3 is built from 15 residues. DNA of the CDR3: TGTGCCAGCAGTGTGGGCGGGGGGATGAACACTGAAGCTTTCTTT. Translated: CASSVGGGMNTEAFF.

This chain links TRBV11-3 with TRBJ2-2; D may correspond to TRBD1 or TRBD2 (5 bases each). The germline gives CDR1 SGHNT, CDR2 YENEEA. There are 17 residues in the CDR3. Trimming pared 1 base from V and 0 bases from J, leaving 12 bases between. CDR3 residues: CASSLGGGTANTGELFF. In DNA form, the CDR3 reads TGTGCCAGCAGCTTAGGTGGGGGAACAGCGAACACCGGGGAGCTGTTTTTT.

J is TRBJ2-2 and V is TRBV19, with D unclear. V lost 8 bases and J lost 6, with 19 bases in between. The CDR3 has 15 residues. Germline V gene sequence: CDR1 LNHDA, CDR2 SQIVND (reference sequence). The CDR3 DNA sequence: TGTGCCAGTGGCTGGGGTGGGGATCCACCCGGGGAGCTGTTTTTT. Translated: CASGWGGDPPGELFF. The complete variable domain, with remaining parts taken from reference TRBV19 and TRBJ2-2, reads DGGITQSPKYLFRKEGQNVTLSCEQNLNHDAMYWYRQDPGQGLRLIYYSQIVNDFQKGDIAEGYSVSREKKESFPLTVTSAQKNPTAFYLCASGWGGDPPGELFFGEGSRLTVL.

This sequence joins TRBV11-2 and TRBJ2-7, with unresolved D. V shed 5 bases and J shed 0 bases, with 8 bases lying between them. There are 13 residues in the CDR3. CDR1 is SGHAT, CDR2 FQNNGV, per germline. CDR3 region: CASSLMFSYEQYF. Here the CDR3 DNA reads TGTGCCAGCAGCCTGATGTTCTCCTACGAGCAGTACTTC.

The J gene is TRBJ2-1, the V gene TRBV2; 11 bases are a match to TRBD2. The CDR3 length is 13 residues. Germline loops: CDR1 SNHLY, CDR2 FYNNEI. Trimming cost V 8 bases and J 9 bases; bases outside gene matches: 6. In DNA form, the CDR3 reads TGTGCCAGCGTTCTAGCGGGAGGTGGTGAGCAGTTCTTC. Protein sequence: CASVLAGGGEQFF.

This clone showed up just a few times. The chain has TRBV6-5 and TRBJ2-3; D may be TRBD2 (5 bases). The V end lost 4 bases, the J end lost 6 bases, and 8 bases lay between the germline ends. CDR1 and CDR2 from the germline V gene are MNHEY and SVGAGI. This CDR3 has 12 residues. DNA for the CDR3: TGTGCCAGCAGTTTCTCGGGGGATACGCAGTATTTT. This sequence encodes CASSFSGDTQYF.

For this clone: This sample includes further DNA sequences coding for the same CDR3. V usage is TRBV28 and J usage is TRBJ1-5; the match to TRBD1 covers 7 bases. This CDR3 is 14 amino acids long. CDR1 and CDR2 from the germline V gene are MDHEN and SYDVKM. Trimming removed 3 bases from V and 4 bases from J; junction bases left unmatched: 3. This chain's CDR3 is CASSLVRGNQPQHF. Written as DNA, the CDR3 is TGTGCCAGCAGTTTGGTCAGGGGGAATCAGCCCCAGCATTTT.

The chain is built from TRBV5-4 and TRBJ2-1; 9 nucleotides align to TRBD2. There are 18 residues in the CDR3. With 4 bases clipped from V and 7 bases from J, the junction kept 18 bases outside the gene matches. Germline V gene lookup returns CDR1 SGHNT and CDR2 YYREEE (reference sequence). CDR3 nucleotides: TGTGCCAGCAGCCCTAACGTGGCTAGCGGGACGGGTGGGAATGAGCAGTTCTTC. Translated: CASSPNVASGTGGNEQFF.

The chain couples TRBV28 to TRBJ1-1, with 7 bases fitting TRBD1. Germline V gene lookup returns CDR1 MDHEN and CDR2 SYDVKM. J lost 3 bases, V lost 2 bases, and 3 bases had no gene match. This CDR3 spans 14 amino acids. CDR3: CASSLDRVDTEAFF. The CDR3 nucleotides read TGTGCCAGCAGTTTAGACAGGGTCGACACTGAAGCTTTCTTT.

This chain joins TRBV7-7 and TRBJ2-7; D is undetermined. CDR3 size: 13 residues. Trimming took 5 bases from V and 5 from J, leaving 13 bases between them. The V gene's germline CDR1 is SSHAT and CDR2 FNYEAQ (reference sequence). The CDR3 reads CASSPGFLNEQYF. The CDR3 DNA sequence: TGTGCCAGCAGCCCCGGGTTTTTGAACGAGCAGTACTTC.

The V gene is TRBV5-1, the J gene TRBJ2-5, with 9 bases matching TRBD1. Germline V gene sequence: CDR1 SGHRS, CDR2 YFSETQ. The junction had 5 bases not matched to a gene; V was cut back by 3 bases and J by 5 bases. The CDR3 runs 14 residues. The chain's CDR3 is CASSSDRGGETQYF. CDR3 sequence (DNA): TGCGCCAGCAGCTCGGACAGGGGAGGGGAGACCCAGTACTTC.

This clone was observed a single time. The genes are TRBV7-9 and TRBJ1-3; D is perhaps TRBD1 (6 bases). The CDR3 length is 15 residues. Looked up from germline, CDR1 is SEHNR and CDR2 is FQNEAQ (reference sequence). The germline V and J ends were trimmed by 5 bases and 4 bases, with 15 bases remaining between them. As DNA, the CDR3 is TGTGCCAGCAGCCCGAGGGGGGATATGGGAAACACCATATATTTT. Its protein product is CASSPRGDMGNTIYF.

The chain carries TRBV4-2 and TRBJ1-3; D gene ambiguous. CDR3 length equals 13 residues. The germline V gene has CDR1 LGHNA and CDR2 YNFKEQ. V lost 0 bases and J lost 6, with 6 bases in between. The CDR3 protein is CASSQDQANTIYF. DNA of the CDR3: TGTGCCAGCAGCCAAGATCAAGCAAACACCATATATTTT.

The chain employs TRBV4-2 and TRBJ2-1; 8 bases fit TRBD2. The V gene end was trimmed by 0 bases and the J gene end by 6 bases; junction bases not matched to a gene: 4. CDR1 is LGHNA and CDR2 is YNFKEQ in the germline V gene. The CDR3 totals 15 residues. DNA of the CDR3: TGTGCCAGCAGCCAAGATGGCCGGGAGGGCAATGAGCAGTTCTTC. It yields the protein CASSQDGREGNEQFF.

This chain connects TRBV5-1 to TRBJ1-1; 7 nucleotides align to TRBD1. CDR3 size: 15 residues. Germline V lookup: CDR1 SGHRS, CDR2 YFSETQ. The V gene end was trimmed by 1 base and the J gene end by 1 base; junction bases not matched to a gene: 4. The CDR3 sequence is CASSLRAGGNTEAFF. The CDR3 DNA is TGCGCCAGCAGCTTGCGTGCAGGGGGGAACACTGAAGCTTTCTTT.

The V call is TRBV4-2, the J call TRBJ2-6; D possibly corresponds to TRBD1 (5 bases). V was trimmed by 1 base and J by 2 bases, leaving 9 bases between them. This CDR3 region has 16 residues. Germline-derived CDR1 and CDR2 are LGHNA and YNFKEQ. The CDR3 protein is CASSQAQGAGANVLTF. The CDR3 nucleotides are TGTGCCAGCAGCCAAGCCCAGGGCGCTGGGGCCAACGTCCTGACTTTC.

V is TRBV29-1 and J is TRBJ1-2, with D hard to call. Trimming took off 0 bases at V and 4 bases at J, with 12 bases between the two ends. The CDR3 is 14 amino acids. Germline CDR1 reads SQVTM; CDR2 reads ANQGSEA. The CDR3 reads CSVEDPGRAYGYTF. DNA of the CDR3: TGCAGCGTTGAAGATCCGGGCCGCGCCTATGGCTACACCTTC.

This chain links TRBV21-1 with TRBJ2-7. TRBV21-1 is a pseudogene locus. The CDR3 is 10 amino acids. The CDR3 loop reads CASSKHEQYF. DNA for the CDR3: TGTGCCAGCAGCAAACACGAGCAGTACTTC.

The chain combines TRBV9 with TRBJ2-7, with D perhaps TRBD2 (5 bases). This CDR3 region has 12 residues. Trimming took 4 bases from V and 3 from J, leaving 8 bases between them. CDR1 and CDR2 (germline): SGDLS, YYNGEE. CDR3 nucleotide sequence: TGTGCCAGCAGCCCCGGGGACTACGAGCAGTACTTC. Residues: CASSPGDYEQYF.

This chain joins TRBV25-1 and TRBJ2-3; no definite D call. This CDR3 spans 15 amino acids. Germline CDR1 reads MGHDK; CDR2 reads SYGVNS. V lost 2 bases and J lost 2, with 11 bases in between. The CDR3 loop reads CASSEVAVNTDTQYF. CDR3 DNA: TGTGCCAGCAGTGAAGTGGCAGTTAACACAGATACGCAGTATTTT. Based on the CDR3 plus reference TRBV25-1 and TRBJ2-3, the full variable domain is EADIYQTPRYLVIGTGKKITLECSQTMGHDKMYWYQQDPGMELHLIHYSYGVNSTEKGDLSSESTVSRIRTEHFPLTLESARPSHTSQYLCASSEVAVNTDTQYFGPGTRLTVL.